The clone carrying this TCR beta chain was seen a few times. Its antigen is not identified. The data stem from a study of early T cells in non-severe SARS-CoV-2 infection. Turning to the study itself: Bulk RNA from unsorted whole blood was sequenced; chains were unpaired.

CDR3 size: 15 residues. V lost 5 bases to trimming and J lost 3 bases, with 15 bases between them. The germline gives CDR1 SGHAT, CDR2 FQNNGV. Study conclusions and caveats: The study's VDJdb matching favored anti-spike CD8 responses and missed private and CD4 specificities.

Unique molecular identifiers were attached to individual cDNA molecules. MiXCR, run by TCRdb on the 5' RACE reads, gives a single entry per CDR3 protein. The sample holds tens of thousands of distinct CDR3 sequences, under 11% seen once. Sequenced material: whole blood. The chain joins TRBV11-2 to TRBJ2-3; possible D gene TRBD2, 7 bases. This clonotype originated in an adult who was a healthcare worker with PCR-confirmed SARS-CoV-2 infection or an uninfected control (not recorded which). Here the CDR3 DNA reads TGTGCCAGCAGCCGGGGGAGGGGGGCGACAGATACGCAGTATTTT. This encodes CASSRGRGATDTQYF.